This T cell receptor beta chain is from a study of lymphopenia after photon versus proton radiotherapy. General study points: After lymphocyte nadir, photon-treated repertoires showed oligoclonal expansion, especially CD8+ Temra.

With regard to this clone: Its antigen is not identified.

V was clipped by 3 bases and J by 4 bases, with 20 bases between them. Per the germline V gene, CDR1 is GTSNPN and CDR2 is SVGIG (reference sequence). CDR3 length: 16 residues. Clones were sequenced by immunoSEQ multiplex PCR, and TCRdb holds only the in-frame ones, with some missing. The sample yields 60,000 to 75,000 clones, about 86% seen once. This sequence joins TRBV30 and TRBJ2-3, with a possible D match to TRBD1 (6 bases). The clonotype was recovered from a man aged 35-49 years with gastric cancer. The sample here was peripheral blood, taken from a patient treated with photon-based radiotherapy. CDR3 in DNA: TGTGCCTGGAGCTCTCCCGGGACATCGAAGTCAGATACGCAGTATTTT. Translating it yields CAWSSPGTSKSDTQYF.